This entry lists 25 T cell receptor beta chains sequenced from one sample in a study of blood T cell repertoires in COVID-19. Using immunoSEQ multiplex PCR, the repertoire was profiled, and TCRdb retains in-frame clones only, with some absent. Among fewer than 350,000 clones listed, about 89% were seen once. Specimen: PBMCs or T cells enriched from blood (not recorded which). Receptors were obtained from a woman between 40 and 55 years old who had recovered from COVID-19.

The V gene is TRBV2, the J gene TRBJ2-2; D might be TRBD2 (5 bases). Between the trimmed V and J ends, which lost 7 bases and 4 bases, there was a span of 13 bases. The CDR3 is 14 amino acids. Germline-derived CDR1 and CDR2 are SNHLY and FYNNEI. The DNA for the CDR3 is TGTGCCAGCACCGAGCGGCAGACCACCGGGGAGCTGTTTTTT. Protein sequence: CASTERQTTGELFF.

This chain uses TRBV5-1 with TRBJ2-5; weak D call: TRBD1 (6 bases). The CDR3 has 14 amino acids. Germline CDR1 reads SGHRS; CDR2 reads YFSETQ. Trimming removed 8 bases at V and 1 base at J, with 15 bases between. The CDR3 coding sequence is TGCGCCAGTGGGGAAACAGGGATCCAAGAGACCCAGTACTTC. This sequence encodes CASGETGIQETQYF.

The CDR3 bases are TGTGCCAGCAGCTTCGAGAGGGTTATTCACAATGAGCAGTTCTTC. Encoded protein: CASSFERVIHNEQFF. The chain is built from TRBV5-6 and TRBJ2-1, with a tentative D call TRBD2 (5 bases). Germline CDR1 reads SGHDT; CDR2 reads YYEEEE. This CDR3 comprises 15 residues. V was pared by 2 bases and J by 5 bases, with 14 bases between. The whole variable domain, remainder taken from reference TRBV5-6 and TRBJ2-1, is DAGVTQSPTHLIKTRGQQVTLRCSPKSGHDTVSWYQQALGQGPQFIFQYYEEEERQRGNFPDRFSGHQFPNYSSELNVNALLLGDSALYLCASSFERVIHNEQFFGPGTRLTVL.

The CDR3 DNA is TGTGCCAGCATTCCGGGACAGGGGGGTTATTACCAGCCCCAGCATTTT. Protein sequence: CASIPGQGGYYQPQHF. The chain uses TRBV5-8 and TRBJ1-5; 11 nucleotides line up with TRBD1. The CDR3 has 16 amino acids. J was trimmed by 7 bases and V by 6 bases; bases with no gene match: 12. Per germline, CDR1 SGHTS and CDR2 YDEGEE.

The gene calls are TRBV7-3 and TRBJ2-3; D is possibly TRBD2 (6 bases). This CDR3 has 13 residues. From germline, CDR1 is SGHTA and CDR2 FQGTGA. The DNA of the CDR3 is TGTGCGTCGAGGGCGGGGAGCACAGATACGCAGTATTTT. Protein product: CASRAGSTDTQYF.

The chain recombines TRBV25-1 with TRBJ1-6; 8 nucleotides agree with TRBD1. With V trimmed by 6 bases and J by 7 bases, 5 bases remained unmatched. CDR3 size: 14 residues. Germline V gives CDR1 MGHDK, CDR2 SYGVNS. The CDR3 DNA reads TGTGCCAGCAGCCAGACAGGGGTGAATTCACCCCTCCACTTT. This sequence encodes CASSQTGVNSPLHF. The full variable domain, with the rest looked up from reference TRBV25-1 and TRBJ1-6, is EADIYQTPRYLVIGTGKKITLECSQTMGHDKMYWYQQDPGMELHLIHYSYGVNSTEKGDLSSESTVSRIRTEHFPLTLESARPSHTSQYLCASSQTGVNSPLHFGNGTRLTVT.

The CDR3 protein is CASRRGTSNTGELFF. DNA of the CDR3: TGTGCCAGTAGGCGGGGGACCTCGAACACCGGGGAGCTGTTTTTT. The chain combines TRBV19 with TRBJ2-2; 7 nucleotides align to TRBD2. The CDR3 sequence is 15 residues long. The V gene's germline CDR1 is LNHDA and CDR2 SQIVND (reference sequence). Trimming at V came to 6 bases and at J to 0 bases, leaving 4 bases not matched to a gene.

V usage is TRBV14 and J usage is TRBJ2-3; TRBD2 might be the D (6 bases). The CDR3 runs 13 residues. V dropped 8 bases and J dropped 5 bases, with 14 bases sitting between them. CDR1 and CDR2 from the germline V gene are SGHDN and FVKESK. The CDR3 nucleotides read TGTGCCAGCGGGCTGGGGGGACTAGATACGCAGTATTTT. Protein sequence: CASGLGGLDTQYF.

The rearrangement uses TRBV5-1 and TRBJ2-1; 9 positions agree with TRBD2. From germline, CDR1 is SGHRS and CDR2 YFSETQ. V was pared by 1 base and J by 9 bases, with 8 bases of the junction left unmatched. There are 15 residues in the CDR3. CDR3 loop: CASSLWASGTREQFF. DNA of the CDR3: TGCGCCAGCAGCTTGTGGGCTAGCGGGACGCGTGAGCAGTTCTTC.

This chain connects TRBV29-1 to TRBJ2-7, with 10 bases that match TRBD2. The ends lost 6 bases at V and 6 bases at J; junction bases unmatched: 14. This CDR3 is built from 15 residues. Germline V gene data show CDR1 as SQVTM and CDR2 as ANQGSEA. Written as DNA, the CDR3 is TGCAGCGTCCTCACGTCGGGACTAGCGACGGGCGAGCAGTACTTC. Its translation is CSVLTSGLATGEQYF.

The V and J genes are TRBV19 and TRBJ1-5; D uncertain. CDR3 length: 13 amino acids. Germline V gene data show CDR1 as LNHDA and CDR2 as SQIVND (reference sequence). V gave up 3 bases and J gave up 4 bases, with 7 bases separating them. The CDR3: CASSIGGNQPQHF. In nucleotides, the CDR3 is TGTGCCAGTAGTATCGGAGGGAATCAGCCCCAGCATTTT. The full variable domain, with the rest looked up from reference TRBV19 and TRBJ1-5, is DGGITQSPKYLFRKEGQNVTLSCEQNLNHDAMYWYRQDPGQGLRLIYYSQIVNDFQKGDIAEGYSVSREKKESFPLTVTSAQKNPTAFYLCASSIGGNQPQHFGDGTRLSIL.

The rearrangement uses TRBV5-4 and TRBJ1-5; 7 nucleotides line up with TRBD1. Germline lookup yields CDR1 SGHNT and CDR2 YYREEE (reference sequence). The CDR3 sequence is 13 residues long. J was trimmed by 11 bases and V by 3 bases; bases with no gene match: 8. The CDR3 is CASSSQGEEAQHF. CDR3 coding DNA: TGTGCCAGCAGCTCGCAGGGGGAGGAGGCCCAGCATTTT.

The chain joins TRBV28 to TRBJ1-3, with a tentative D call TRBD1 (5 bases). The germline V and J ends were trimmed by 5 bases and 0 bases, with 11 bases remaining between them. The CDR3 covers 15 residues. The V gene's germline CDR1 is MDHEN and CDR2 SYDVKM. For the CDR3, the DNA is TGTGCCAGCAGTCCAGGACATCTCTCTGGAAACACCATATATTTT. It translates to CASSPGHLSGNTIYF.

The chain employs TRBV7-8 and TRBJ2-1, with 13 positions matching TRBD2. There are 15 residues in the CDR3. J lost 8 bases, V lost 4 bases, and 5 bases had no gene match. The V gene's germline CDR1 is SGHVS and CDR2 FQNEAQ. CDR3 loop: CASSSGLAGDHEQFF. In DNA form, the CDR3 reads TGTGCCAGCAGCTCCGGACTAGCGGGGGACCATGAGCAGTTCTTC.

The chain has TRBV2 and TRBJ1-3; 10 nucleotides agree with TRBD1. Germline V gene sequence: CDR1 SNHLY, CDR2 FYNNEI. The CDR3 sequence is 16 residues long. After removal of 7 bases from V and 4 bases from J, the junction contained 10 bases not matched to a gene. The CDR3 is CASTRDRGTGGNTIYF. DNA of the CDR3: TGTGCCAGCACCCGGGACAGGGGAACGGGGGGAAACACCATATATTTT. The full variable domain, rest sourced from reference TRBV2 and TRBJ1-3, is EPEVTQTPSHQVTQMGQEVILRCVPISNHLYFYWYRQILGQKVEFLVSFYNNEISEKSEIFDDQFSVERPDGSNFTLKIRSTKLEDSAMYFCASTRDRGTGGNTIYFGEGSWLTVV.

This clone was picked up a small number of times. V is TRBV28 and J is TRBJ1-1; 8 bases match TRBD1. With 5 bases clipped from V and 5 bases from J, the junction kept 4 bases outside the gene matches. Germline-derived CDR1 and CDR2 are MDHEN and SYDVKM. The CDR3 runs 13 residues. DNA for the CDR3: TGTGCCAGCAGTCTCAGGGGGCGAACTGAAGCTTTCTTT. It specifies CASSLRGRTEAFF.

This clone was recorded once. J is TRBJ1-5 and V is TRBV4-3, with a tentative D call TRBD1 (5 bases). Trimming took 0 bases from V and 0 from J, leaving 15 bases between them. The germline V gene has CDR1 LGHNA and CDR2 YSLEER. This CDR3 has 18 amino acids. The CDR3 nucleotides read TGCGCCAGCAGCCAAGACCCCGCAGGGCCTTATAGCAATCAGCCCCAGCATTTT. Its translation: CASSQDPAGPYSNQPQHF.

The chain recombines TRBV28 with TRBJ2-1; D possibly corresponds to TRBD2 (6 bases). CDR1 is MDHEN, CDR2 SYDVKM, per germline. Trimming pared 7 bases from V and 5 bases from J, leaving 18 bases between. The CDR3 runs to 15 residues. The CDR3 protein is CASTTRFRGNNEQFF. For the CDR3, the DNA is TGTGCCAGCACCACGAGATTCCGGGGGAACAATGAGCAGTTCTTC.

The J gene is TRBJ2-5, the V gene TRBV9; D remains unclear. CDR1 SGDLS and CDR2 YYNGEE come from the germline V gene. This CDR3 region has 14 residues. V was pared by 2 bases and J by 5 bases, with 13 bases between. CDR3: CASSVGSRWETQYF. As DNA, the CDR3 is TGTGCCAGCAGCGTGGGCAGCCGGTGGGAGACCCAGTACTTC.

The chain links TRBV24-1 to TRBJ2-7; weak D call: TRBD1 (6 bases). V lost 5 bases and J lost 0, with 10 bases in between. Germline CDR1 and CDR2: KGHDR and SFDVKD. This CDR3 has 14 amino acids. This CDR3 is CATSAKGGSYEQYF. The CDR3 DNA is TGTGCCACCAGTGCCAAAGGGGGCTCCTACGAGCAGTACTTC.

This clone was recorded once. This sequence joins TRBV4-3 and TRBJ2-2; a weak D match, TRBD1 (6 bases). The V gene's germline CDR1 is LGHNA and CDR2 YSLEER. This CDR3 is 16 amino acids long. V was cut by 2 bases and J by 7 bases, with 17 bases left in between. The CDR3 region has the DNA TGCGCCAGCAGCCAATTTTTGAGCGGCAGGGGCGGGGAGCTGTTTTTT. Translated: CASSQFLSGRGGELFF.

The J gene is TRBJ2-7, the V gene TRBV5-6; 7 bases agree with TRBD1. The J segment lost 6 bases and the V segment lost 4 bases, leaving 10 bases of the junction unmatched. CDR1 is SGHDT, CDR2 YYEEEE, per germline. This CDR3 has 14 residues. In DNA, the CDR3 is TGTGCCAGCAGCCCGACAGGGAAAAGTAGCGAGCAGTACTTC. The encoded protein is CASSPTGKSSEQYF.

In nucleotides, the CDR3 is TGTGCCACCAGTTTACCCCTATTTTACAGGGGGTTCGGCTATGGCTACACCTTC. Amino acids: CATSLPLFYRGFGYGYTF. The chain has TRBV24-1 and TRBJ1-2; 8 bases map to TRBD1. Trimming cost V 6 bases and J 4 bases; bases outside gene matches: 18. From germline, CDR1 is KGHDR and CDR2 SFDVKD. The CDR3 has 18 residues.

This sequence joins TRBV9 and TRBJ2-7, with TRBD2 matching 8 bases. The germline gives CDR1 SGDLS, CDR2 YYNGEE. CDR3 length: 15 residues. Trimming removed 6 bases from V and 0 bases from J; junction bases left unmatched: 8. CDR3: CASTAGEGSSYEQYF. DNA for the CDR3: TGTGCCAGCACAGCGGGAGAGGGGAGCTCCTACGAGCAGTACTTC.

The gene calls are TRBV27 and TRBJ2-1; TRBD2 aligns across 9 bases. Germline V gene data show CDR1 as MNHEY and CDR2 as SMNVEV (reference sequence). This CDR3 has 15 residues. Losses at the gene ends were 1 base for V and 5 bases for J; bases not matched to a gene: 3. CDR3 nucleotide sequence: TGTGCCAGCAGTTTATTGCGGGAGGGCCACAATGAGCAGTTCTTC. This encodes CASSLLREGHNEQFF.